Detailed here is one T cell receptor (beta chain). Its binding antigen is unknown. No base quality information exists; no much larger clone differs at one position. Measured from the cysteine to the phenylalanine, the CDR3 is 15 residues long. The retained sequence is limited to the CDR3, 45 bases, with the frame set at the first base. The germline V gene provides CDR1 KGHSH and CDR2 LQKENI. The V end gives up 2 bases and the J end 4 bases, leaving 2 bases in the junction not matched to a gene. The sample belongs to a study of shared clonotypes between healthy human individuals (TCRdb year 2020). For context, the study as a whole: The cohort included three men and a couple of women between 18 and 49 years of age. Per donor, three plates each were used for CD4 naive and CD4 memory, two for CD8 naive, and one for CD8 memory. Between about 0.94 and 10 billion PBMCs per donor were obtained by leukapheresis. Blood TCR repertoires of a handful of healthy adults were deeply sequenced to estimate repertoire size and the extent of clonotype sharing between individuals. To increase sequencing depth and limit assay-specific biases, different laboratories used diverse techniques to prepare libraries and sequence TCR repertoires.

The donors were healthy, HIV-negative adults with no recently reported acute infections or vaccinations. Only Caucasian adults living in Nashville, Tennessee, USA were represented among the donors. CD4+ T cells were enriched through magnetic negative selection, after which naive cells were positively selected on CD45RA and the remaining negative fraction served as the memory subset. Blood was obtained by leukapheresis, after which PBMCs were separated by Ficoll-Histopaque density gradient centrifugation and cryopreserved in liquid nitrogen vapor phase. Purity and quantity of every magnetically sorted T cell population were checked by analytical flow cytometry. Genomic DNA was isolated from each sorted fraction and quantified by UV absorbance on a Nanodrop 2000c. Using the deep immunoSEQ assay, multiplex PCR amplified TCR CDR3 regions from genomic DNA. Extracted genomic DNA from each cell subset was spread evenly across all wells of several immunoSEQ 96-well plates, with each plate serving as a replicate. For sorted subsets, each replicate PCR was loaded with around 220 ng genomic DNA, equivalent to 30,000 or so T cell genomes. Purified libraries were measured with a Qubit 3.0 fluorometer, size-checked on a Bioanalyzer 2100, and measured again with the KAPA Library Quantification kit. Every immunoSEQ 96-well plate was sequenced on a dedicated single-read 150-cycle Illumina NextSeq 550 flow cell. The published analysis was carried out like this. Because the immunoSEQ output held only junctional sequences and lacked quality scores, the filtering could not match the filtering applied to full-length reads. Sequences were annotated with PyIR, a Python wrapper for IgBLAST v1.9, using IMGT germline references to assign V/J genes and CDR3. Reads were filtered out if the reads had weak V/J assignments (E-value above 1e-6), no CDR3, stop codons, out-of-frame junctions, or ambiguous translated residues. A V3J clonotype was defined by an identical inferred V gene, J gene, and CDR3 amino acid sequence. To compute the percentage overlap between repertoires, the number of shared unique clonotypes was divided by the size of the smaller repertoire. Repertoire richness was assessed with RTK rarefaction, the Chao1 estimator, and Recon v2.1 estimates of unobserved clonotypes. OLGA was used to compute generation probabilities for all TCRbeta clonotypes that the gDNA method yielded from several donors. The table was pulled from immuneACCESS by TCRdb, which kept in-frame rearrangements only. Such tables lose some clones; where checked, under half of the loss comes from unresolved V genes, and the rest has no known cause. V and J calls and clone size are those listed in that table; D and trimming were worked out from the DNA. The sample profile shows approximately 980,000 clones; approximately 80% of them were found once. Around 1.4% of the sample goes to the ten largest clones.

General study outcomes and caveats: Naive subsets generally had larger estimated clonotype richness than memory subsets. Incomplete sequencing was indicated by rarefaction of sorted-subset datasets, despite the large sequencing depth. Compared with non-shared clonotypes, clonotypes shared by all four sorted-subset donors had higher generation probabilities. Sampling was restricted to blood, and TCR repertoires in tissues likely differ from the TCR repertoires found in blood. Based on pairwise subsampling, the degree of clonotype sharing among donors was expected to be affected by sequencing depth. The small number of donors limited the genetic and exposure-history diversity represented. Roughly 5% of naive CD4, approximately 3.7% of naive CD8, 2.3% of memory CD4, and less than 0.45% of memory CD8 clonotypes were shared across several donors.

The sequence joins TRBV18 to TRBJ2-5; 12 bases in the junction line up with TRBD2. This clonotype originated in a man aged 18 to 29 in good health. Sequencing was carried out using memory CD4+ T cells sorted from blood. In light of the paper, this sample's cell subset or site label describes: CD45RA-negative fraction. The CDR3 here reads CASSPSSGRAETQYF. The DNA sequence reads TGTGCCAGCTCACCATCTAGCGGGAGGGCAGAGACCCAGTACTTC.